Each of the 22 T cell receptor beta chains below was sequenced from the same sample in a study of glioma-infiltrating T cells. Amplification of TCR alpha and beta CDR3 regions from RNA used iRepertoire nested multiplex PCR. TCRdb re-called the multiplex PCR reads with MiXCR, one entry per CDR3 protein. The sample consists of under 150,000 distinct CDR3 sequences, about 25% of them appearing once. The sample comprised glioma tissue, nonneoplastic brain tissue, or PBMCs (not recorded which). All receptors derive from a human donor with low-grade glioma or glioblastoma, undergoing nonglioma brain surgery, or in good health (not recorded which).

Many counts were recorded for this clonotype. The rearrangement links TRBV6-1 to TRBJ2-7, with D hard to call. V was trimmed by 5 bases and J by 6 bases, leaving 14 bases between them. Germline V gene data show CDR1 as MNHNS and CDR2 as SASEGT. The CDR3 spans 13 residues. The CDR3 region has the DNA TGTGCCAGCAGTTTAACGTCCGCGGCCGAGCAGTACGTC. Residues: CASSLTSAAEQYV.

This clonotype was recorded only once. V is TRBV10-3 and J is TRBJ2-3; the D is unclear. V lost 10 bases and J 1 base, leaving 15 bases between the germline ends. CDR1 and CDR2 from the germline V gene are ENHRY and SYGVKD. CDR3 length: 14 residues. CDR3 protein: CATSDLTGTDTQYF. The CDR3 region has the DNA TGTGCCACCTCAGACCTTACTGGCACAGATACGCAGTATTTT.

This clonotype appeared a few times. The CDR3 reads CASSFGQNQPQHF. The CDR3 region has the DNA TGTGCCAGCAGCTTTGGGCAGAATCAGCCCCAGCATTTT. V gene TRBV5-4 combines with J gene TRBJ1-5; no firm D call. CDR3 length equals 13 residues. CDR1 is SGHNT and CDR2 is YYREEE in the germline V gene (reference sequence). The V end was cut by 2 bases, the J end by 4 bases, with 7 bases between. Full variable domain (remainder filled in from reference TRBV5-4 and TRBJ1-5): ETGVTQSPTHLIKTRGQQVTLRCSSQSGHNTVSWYQQALGQGPQFIFQYYREEENGRGNFPPRFSGLQFPNYSSELNVNALELDDSALYLCASSFGQNQPQHFGDGTRLSIL.

The V call is TRBV29-1, the J call TRBJ2-5; 7 nucleotides agree with TRBD1. J gave up 5 bases and V 4 bases, and 13 bases lay outside the gene matches. CDR1 SQVTM and CDR2 ANQGSEA come from the germline V gene. The CDR3 extends over 15 amino acids. DNA of the CDR3: TGCAGCGTTGGGGGTAGAGGGGGCTTCGGGGAGACCCAGTACTTC. Translating it yields CSVGGRGGFGETQYF.

This clonotype was found a few times. This rearrangement joins TRBV29-1 to TRBJ2-5; TRBD1 aligns across 7 bases. With V trimmed by 0 bases and J by 13 bases, 11 bases remained unmatched. Per germline, CDR1 SQVTM and CDR2 ANQGSEA. The CDR3 runs 13 residues. The CDR3 here is CSVEDQWTGDRYF. CDR3 nucleotide sequence: TGCAGCGTTGAAGATCAGTGGACAGGAGATCGGTACTTC.

To note about this clonotype: A much larger clone lies a single base off, so this may be a read error. This CDR3 fails to terminate in the conserved phenylalanine or tryptophan, so it likely reflects a read error. The chain is built from TRBV28 and TRBJ1-5; maybe TRBD1 (5 bases). The length of the CDR3 is 15 residues. Looked up from germline, CDR1 is MDHEN and CDR2 is SYDVKM. V was shortened by 2 bases and J by 7 bases, with 15 bases between the two germline ends. The CDR3 DNA follows: TGTGCCAGCAGTTTAACGGGGGTTTCGGGACAGCCCCAGCATTCT. Its translation: CASSLTGVSGQPQHS.

This chain joins TRBV24-1 and TRBJ2-1; TRBD1 agrees at 11 bases. In germline, CDR1 is KGHDR, CDR2 SFDVKD. CDR3 length equals 18 residues. The trim removed 3 bases at V and 0 bases at J, leaving 6 bases unmatched. The CDR3 region is CATSDRTGGQPSYNEQFF. For the CDR3, the DNA is TGTGCCACCAGTGATCGGACAGGGGGCCAGCCCTCCTACAATGAGCAGTTCTTC.

This clonotype was seen repeatedly, ten times or more. V and J are TRBV20-1 and TRBJ2-7; D gene unclear. CDR1 is DFQATT and CDR2 is SNEGSKA in the germline V gene (reference sequence). V was pared by 1 base and J by 3 bases, with 7 bases between. The CDR3 is 12 residues long. CDR3 in amino acids: CSARVGVYEQYV. CDR3 sequence (DNA): TGCAGTGCTAGAGTTGGGGTCTACGAGCAGTACGTC.

The chain joins TRBV20-1 to TRBJ1-6, with D unresolved. Germline CDR1 DFQATT, CDR2 SNEGSKA (reference sequence). The CDR3 has 10 residues. Trimming took off 5 bases at V and 10 bases at J, with 6 bases between the two ends. CDR3 region: CSAHRSPLHF. CDR3 coding DNA: TGCAGTGCTCACCGATCACCCCTCCACTTT.

This clonotype appeared a few times. CDR3 region: CASSTTGNQPQHF. The DNA for the CDR3 is TGTGCCAGCAGTACCACAGGAAATCAGCCCCAGCATTTT. V is TRBV2 and J is TRBJ1-5; tentatively, D is TRBD1 (5 bases). This CDR3 spans 13 amino acids. The germline V gene has CDR1 SNHLY and CDR2 FYNNEI. V was clipped by 5 bases and J by 4 bases, with 9 bases between them.

The CDR3 bases are TGCAGTGCTAGAAAGGCCGCCACCGGGACTAATAATTCACCCCTCCACTTT. It yields the protein CSARKAATGTNNSPLHF. V and J are TRBV20-1 and TRBJ1-6, with a weak D call TRBD1 (5 bases). The CDR3 spans 17 residues. Germline CDR1 is DFQATT and CDR2 is SNEGSKA (reference sequence). Trimming took off 2 bases at V and 5 bases at J, with 19 bases between the two ends.

V gene TRBV20-1 combines with J gene TRBJ2-3; 8 nucleotides agree with TRBD2. This CDR3 comprises 17 residues. V shed 5 bases and J 0 bases; nucleotides not matched to a gene: 13. The germline V gene encodes CDR1 DFQATT and CDR2 SNEGSKA (reference sequence). The CDR3 region is CSAGAPSGRSSTDTQYF. The CDR3, as DNA: TGCAGTGCTGGAGCACCTAGCGGGCGATCGAGCACAGATACGCAGTATTTT.

This clonotype was found many times. The gene calls are TRBV20-1 and TRBJ2-1, with 8 nucleotides matching TRBD1. CDR1 and CDR2 (germline): DFQATT, SNEGSKA (reference sequence). Trimming at V came to 2 bases and at J to 5 bases, leaving 14 bases not matched to a gene. The CDR3 loop spans 17 amino acids. The CDR3 sequence: CSARRLLGGQGDNEQFF. In nucleotides, the CDR3 is TGCAGTGCTAGACGTCTGCTTGGCGGACAGGGAGACAATGAGCAGTTCTTC.

This clonotype appeared a few times. The V and J genes are TRBV20-1 and TRBJ2-3; 9 bases match TRBD2. Germline CDR1 and CDR2: DFQATT and SNEGSKA (reference sequence). The CDR3 contains 15 residues. The V gene end was trimmed by 0 bases and the J gene end by 2 bases; junction bases not matched to a gene: 3. DNA for the CDR3: TGCAGTGCTAGAGATGCGGGGGGGACCACAGATACGCAGTATTTT. This sequence encodes CSARDAGGTTDTQYF.

This clonotype was counted many times. The chain links TRBV20-1 to TRBJ1-1; D is unclear. The germline V gene has CDR1 DFQATT and CDR2 SNEGSKA (reference sequence). V shed 1 base and J shed 1 base, with 10 bases lying between them. CDR3 length equals 14 residues. The DNA for the CDR3 is TGCAGTGCTAGAGGTCAATTGTCGAACACTGAAGCTTTCTTT. It is translated as CSARGQLSNTEAFF.

This clonotype has ten or more counts. This chain connects TRBV7-2 to TRBJ2-6; no clear D. The V gene lost 7 bases and the J gene lost 4 bases, with 11 bases spanning the gap. The CDR3 spans 14 residues. CDR1 and CDR2 (germline): SGHTA, FQGNSA. CDR3 sequence: CASTNRVGANVLTF. In DNA form, the CDR3 reads TGTGCCAGCACCAACCGCGTGGGGGCCAACGTCCTGACTTTC. The full variable domain, its missing parts supplied by reference TRBV7-2 and TRBJ2-6, is GAGVSQSPSNKVTEKGKDVELRCDPISGHTALYWYRQSLGQGLEFLIYFQGNSAPDKSGLPSDRFSAERTGGSVSTLTIQRTQQEDSAVYLCASTNRVGANVLTFGAGSRLTVL.

This clonotype has ten or more counts. The chain combines TRBV28 with TRBJ1-1; maybe TRBD1 (6 bases). The V end lost 6 bases, the J end lost 4 bases, and 12 bases lay between the germline ends. Germline lookup yields CDR1 MDHEN and CDR2 SYDVKM. The CDR3 is made up of 13 amino acids. Here the CDR3 DNA reads TGTGCCAGCAGCTTTACAGGGAGCACTGAAGCTTTCTTT. Protein product: CASSFTGSTEAFF. The whole variable domain, filled in from reference TRBV28 and TRBJ1-1, reads DVKVTQSSRYLVKRTGEKVFLECVQDMDHENMFWYRQDPGLGLRLIYFSYDVKMKEKGDIPEGYSVSREKKERFSLILESASTNQTSMYLCASSFTGSTEAFFGQGTRLTVV.

The rearrangement links TRBV28 to TRBJ2-7; 7 nucleotides agree with TRBD1. CDR1 and CDR2 from the germline V gene are MDHEN and SYDVKM. J gave up 6 bases and V 8 bases, and 7 bases lay outside the gene matches. The CDR3 length is 12 residues. DNA of the CDR3: TGTGCCAGCGGACGACAGGGTGGCGAGCAGTACGTC. Amino acids: CASGRQGGEQYV.

A note on this clonotype: A junction end diverges from the germline sequence, so it may reflect a read error. This sequence joins TRBV19 and TRBJ1-2; TRBD1 matches at 7 bases. The CDR3 runs 13 residues. Germline CDR1 and CDR2: LNHDA and SQIVND (reference sequence). This CDR3 is CASSTQGEAGHTF. The CDR3, as DNA: TGTGCCAGTAGTACCCAGGGGGAAGCTGGCCACACCTTC.

In this sample, this clonotype turned up many times. J is TRBJ1-5 and V is TRBV27, with 7 bases lining up with TRBD1. With 5 bases clipped from V and 3 bases from J, the junction kept 7 bases outside the gene matches. Germline CDR1 reads MNHEY; CDR2 reads SMNVEV (reference sequence). CDR3 size: 15 residues. The CDR3 here is CASSAGQVYNQPQHF. CDR3 in DNA: TGTGCCAGCAGTGCCGGACAGGTCTACAATCAGCCCCAGCATTTT.

The J gene is TRBJ1-6, the V gene TRBV19, with 9 bases fitting TRBD1. Germline V gives CDR1 LNHDA, CDR2 SQIVND (reference sequence). V shed 6 bases and J 7 bases; nucleotides not matched to a gene: 7. The CDR3 totals 15 residues. CDR3 DNA sequence: TGTGCCAGTAGGGACAGGGGATCGGGGAATTCACCCCTCCACTTT. Translating gives CASRDRGSGNSPLHF. Supplemented by reference TRBV19 and TRBJ1-6, the full variable domain reads DGGITQSPKYLFRKEGQNVTLSCEQNLNHDAMYWYRQDPGQGLRLIYYSQIVNDFQKGDIAEGYSVSREKKESFPLTVTSAQKNPTAFYLCASRDRGSGNSPLHFGNGTRLTVT.

CDR3 bases: TGCAGTGTTTCGGGGGCTTCCTACAATGAGCAGTTCTTC. Translating it yields CSVSGASYNEQFF. This chain uses TRBV20-1 with TRBJ2-1; the D gene could be TRBD1 or TRBD2 (6 bases each). Germline V gene data show CDR1 as DFQATT and CDR2 as SNEGSKA (reference sequence). V gave up 7 bases and J gave up 1 base, with 11 bases separating them. The CDR3 totals 13 residues.